These 11 T cell receptor beta chains came from one sample sequenced in a study of blood T cell repertoires in COVID-19. The assay was immunoSEQ multiplex PCR, and TCRdb's table has in-frame clones only and misses some. Altogether roughly 100,000 clones are present, 75% to 85% being singletons, with the ten largest covering 15% to 20%. Sequenced: peripheral blood. The receptors shown here come from a woman at least 80 years old with active or convalescent COVID-19.

J is TRBJ2-1 and V is TRBV6-2 or TRBV6-3, with 15 bases identical to TRBD2. V was clipped by 5 bases and J by 4 bases; unmatched bases: 6. This CDR3 is 17 amino acids long. The germline V gene encodes CDR1 MNHEY and CDR2 SVGEGT. In DNA form, the CDR3 reads TGTGCCAGCAGTGGAATTGGGACTAGCGGGAGGTACAATGAGCAGTTCTTC. It encodes CASSGIGTSGRYNEQFF.

V usage is TRBV5-1 and J usage is TRBJ2-4; D is undetermined. The V and J ends lost 0 bases and 3 bases respectively, with 7 bases between them. Germline V gene data show CDR1 as SGHRS and CDR2 as YFSETQ. The CDR3 loop spans 14 amino acids. The CDR3 DNA sequence: TGCGCCAGCAGCTTGGAGTGGAGCAAAAACATTCAGTACTTC. This sequence encodes CASSLEWSKNIQYF.

The V gene is TRBV5-1, the J gene TRBJ2-5; 8 nucleotides align to TRBD2. The germline gives CDR1 SGHRS, CDR2 YFSETQ. V was clipped by 0 bases and J by 5 bases; unmatched bases: 9. The CDR3 has 16 amino acids. The CDR3: CASSLGPSGPWETQYF. In DNA form, the CDR3 reads TGCGCCAGCAGCTTGGGGCCTAGCGGGCCTTGGGAGACCCAGTACTTC.

The genes are TRBV5-6 and TRBJ2-2; possible D gene TRBD1, 6 bases. This CDR3 region has 14 residues. Trimming took off 4 bases at V and 4 bases at J, with 11 bases between the two ends. CDR1 and CDR2 (germline): SGHDT, YYEEEE. CDR3 nucleotides: TGTGCCAGCAGCCCGACAGGACCCACCGGGGAGCTGTTTTTT. Translation: CASSPTGPTGELFF.

J is TRBJ1-1 and V is TRBV5-1; D possibly corresponds to TRBD1 (6 bases). The CDR3 has 14 residues. Trimming left V 3 bases short and J 3 bases short, with 12 bases between. Germline CDR1 is SGHRS and CDR2 is YFSETQ. This CDR3 reads CASSSQGGDTEAFF. In nucleotides, the CDR3 is TGCGCCAGCAGCTCACAGGGAGGGGACACTGAAGCTTTCTTT.

The chain carries TRBV6-5 and TRBJ1-2; a weak D match, TRBD1 (5 bases). Trimming cost V 8 bases and J 6 bases, with 16 bases left between them. CDR1 MNHEY and CDR2 SVGAGI come from the germline V gene. This CDR3 comprises 13 residues. The CDR3 is CASRAYGAHGYTF. For the CDR3, the DNA is TGTGCCAGCCGGGCCTATGGGGCCCATGGCTACACCTTC.

CDR3 residues: CASSQGPGISYEQYF. The CDR3 DNA is TGTGCCAGCAGCCAAGGACCAGGGATATCCTACGAGCAGTACTTC. This chain links TRBV14 with TRBJ2-7, with D tentatively TRBD1 (5 bases). Germline CDR1 is SGHDN and CDR2 is FVKESK. V was pared by 1 base and J by 1 base, with 11 bases between. CDR3 length equals 15 residues.

The CDR3 DNA reads TGTGCCAGCAGCTTAGATTCAGGGTCGAGCACTGAAGCTTTCTTT. It translates to CASSLDSGSSTEAFF. The chain joins TRBV11-3 to TRBJ1-1, with D tentatively TRBD1 (5 bases). The V gene lost 0 bases and the J gene lost 4 bases, with 12 bases spanning the gap. This CDR3 has 15 amino acids. Germline CDR1 and CDR2: SGHNT and YENEEA.

This clone has a handful of counts. The J gene is TRBJ2-2, the V gene TRBV27; unclear D gene. This CDR3 region has 14 residues. CDR1 is MNHEY, CDR2 SMNVEV, per germline (reference sequence). V lost 7 bases and J 3 bases, leaving 12 bases between the germline ends. The chain's CDR3 is CASTPAGHTGELFF. The CDR3 region has the DNA TGTGCCAGCACCCCGGCAGGTCACACCGGGGAGCTGTTTTTT.

The chain couples TRBV5-4 to TRBJ2-2, with a tentative D call TRBD1 (5 bases). The CDR3 has 16 amino acids. Trimming shortened V by 0 bases and J by 1 base, and 10 bases separated the two germline ends. In germline, CDR1 is SGHNT, CDR2 YYREEE (reference sequence). CDR3 sequence reads: CASSLGRGQNTGELFF. In DNA, the CDR3 is TGTGCCAGCAGCTTGGGAAGGGGCCAGAACACCGGGGAGCTGTTTTTT.

This sequence joins TRBV24-1 and TRBJ2-3, with no clear D. Germline values: CDR1 KGHDR, CDR2 SFDVKD. CDR3 length: 16 residues. V lost 0 bases, J lost 0 bases, and 9 bases lay in between. The CDR3 DNA is TGTGCCACCAGTGATTTGCTTGGAGAGAGCACAGATACGCAGTATTTT. Protein sequence: CATSDLLGESTDTQYF.